These 27 T cell receptor beta chains were all obtained from the same sample, sequenced in a study of human T cells and chemical hapten exposure. Specified time point: pre-sensitization, week 0. Treatment noted: therapeutic diphenylcyclopropenone sensitization with weekly scalp DPC. TCRdb redid the calling of the RACE reads with MiXCR, one entry per CDR3 protein. The repertoire holds 87,000 or so distinct CDR3 sequences, with 8% to 10% as singletons. Sample: whole blood, taken in connection with sensitization to the hapten diphenylcyclopropenone (DPC). These receptors originate from a woman between 35 and 50 years old with alopecia areata. Some clones in this sample may be carry-over from other donors' samples.

This clonotype has more than one count but fewer than ten. V and J are TRBV7-6 and TRBJ2-7; D gene uncertain. Looked up from germline, CDR1 is SGHVS and CDR2 is FNYEAQ. This CDR3 has 13 amino acids. Between the trimmed V and J ends, which lost 4 bases and 2 bases, there was a span of 9 bases. The DNA for the CDR3 is TGTGCCAGCAGCTGGGGTGAAACCTACGAGCAGTACTTC. Protein sequence: CASSWGETYEQYF.

This clonotype has only a few counts. The chain employs TRBV10-3 and TRBJ2-7; 9 bases fit TRBD1. Germline V gene sequence: CDR1 ENHRY, CDR2 SYGVKD. This CDR3 has 15 amino acids. V shed 3 bases and J 3 bases; nucleotides not matched to a gene: 6. In nucleotides, the CDR3 is TGTGCCATCAGTGACCGGACAGGGGTTCACTACGAGCAGTACTTC. It is translated as CAISDRTGVHYEQYF.

This clonotype came up many times. This chain links TRBV20-1 with TRBJ2-5, with 7 bases aligning to TRBD2. The CDR3 sequence is 15 residues long. The ends lost 5 bases at V and 0 bases at J; junction bases unmatched: 9. The V gene's germline CDR1 is DFQATT and CDR2 SNEGSKA (reference sequence). CDR3 sequence reads: CSALAGSGYQETQYF. As DNA, the CDR3 is TGCAGTGCTCTGGCCGGTAGCGGGTACCAAGAGACCCAGTACTTC.

This clonotype has at least ten counts. The chain recombines TRBV28 with TRBJ2-7; 9 nucleotides line up with TRBD1. With 5 bases clipped from V and 4 bases from J, the junction kept 3 bases outside the gene matches. From germline, CDR1 is MDHEN and CDR2 SYDVKM. The CDR3 runs 13 residues. The CDR3 protein is CASSPGTGYEQYF. Here the CDR3 DNA reads TGTGCCAGCAGTCCCGGGACAGGGTACGAGCAGTACTTC.

This clonotype has a count of ten or more. This chain links TRBV28 with TRBJ1-5; D unclear. V lost 2 bases to trimming and J lost 9 bases, with 5 bases between them. Germline V gene sequence: CDR1 MDHEN, CDR2 SYDVKM. The CDR3 loop spans 11 amino acids. The CDR3 region is CASSLPGPQHF. The CDR3 DNA reads as TGTGCCAGCAGTTTACCGGGGCCCCAGCATTTT.

The chain recombines TRBV24-1 with TRBJ2-5, with D possibly being TRBD1 (6 bases). The CDR3 covers 15 residues. Trimming shortened V by 4 bases and J by 0 bases, and 11 bases separated the two germline ends. Germline CDR1 KGHDR, CDR2 SFDVKD. CDR3 sequence: CATSERTVYQETQYF. The CDR3 DNA sequence: TGTGCCACCAGTGAGCGGACAGTCTACCAAGAGACCCAGTACTTC.

There are a few counts of this clonotype. The rearrangement links TRBV19 to TRBJ2-1, with 12 bases fitting TRBD2. CDR1 is LNHDA, CDR2 SQIVND, per germline (reference sequence). This CDR3 has 19 residues. J was trimmed by 5 bases and V by 3 bases; bases with no gene match: 14. The CDR3 DNA follows: TGTGCCAGTAGTATTACTAGCGGGGGGCCCTCTCTTCCCGACAATGAGCAGTTCTTC. Protein product: CASSITSGGPSLPDNEQFF.

This clonotype was counted between two and nine times. The V and J genes are TRBV5-8 and TRBJ2-3; unclear D gene. Germline V gene sequence: CDR1 SGHTS, CDR2 YDEGEE. The V end lost 1 base, the J end lost 3 bases, and 12 bases lay between the germline ends. This CDR3 has 15 residues. CDR3 nucleotide sequence: TGTGCCAGCAGCTTGACTGGCGCCAGTACAGATACGCAGTATTTT. It specifies CASSLTGASTDTQYF.

The sample holds a few counts of this clonotype. The gene calls are TRBV29-1 and TRBJ2-7; 10 nucleotides agree with TRBD1. Germline V gene data show CDR1 as SQVTM and CDR2 as ANQGSEA. V shed 4 bases, J shed 10 bases, and the junction held 4 bases outside the gene matches. This CDR3 is 11 amino acids long. In DNA form, the CDR3 reads TGCAGCGTTGTGGACAGGGGGAAACAGTACTTC. Encoded protein: CSVVDRGKQYF.

The table lists this clonotype with many counts. The chain employs TRBV3-1 and TRBJ2-4; D perhaps matches TRBD1 (5 bases). V lost 4 bases and J 0 bases, leaving 19 bases between the germline ends. This CDR3 spans 18 amino acids. Per the germline V gene, CDR1 is LGHDT and CDR2 is YNNKEL (reference sequence). CDR3: CASSPEVRGSIAKNIQYF. CDR3 sequence (DNA): TGTGCCAGCAGCCCAGAAGTAAGGGGATCGATAGCCAAAAACATTCAGTACTTC.

Ten or more counts support this clonotype. The chain recombines TRBV5-4 with TRBJ1-1; 8 bases are a match to TRBD1. The CDR3 covers 13 residues. CDR1 and CDR2 from the germline V gene are SGHNT and YYREEE (reference sequence). With V trimmed by 2 bases and J by 4 bases, 1 base remained unmatched. DNA of the CDR3: TGTGCCAGCAGCTTCACAGGGGGCACTGAAGCTTTCTTT. Its translation is CASSFTGGTEAFF. Drawing the rest from reference TRBV5-4 and TRBJ1-1, the complete variable domain is ETGVTQSPTHLIKTRGQQVTLRCSSQSGHNTVSWYQQALGQGPQFIFQYYREEENGRGNFPPRFSGLQFPNYSSELNVNALELDDSALYLCASSFTGGTEAFFGQGTRLTVV.

The sample holds many counts of this clonotype. The chain links TRBV11-2 to TRBJ1-6; D is uncertain. V was cut by 1 base and J by 9 bases, with 10 bases left in between. Looked up from germline, CDR1 is SGHAT and CDR2 is FQNNGV. This CDR3 comprises 14 residues. CDR3 DNA: TGTGCCAGCAGCTTAGTCATCCGGGGTTCACCCCTCCACTTT. Protein sequence: CASSLVIRGSPLHF.

This clonotype has a handful of counts. The chain is built from TRBV6-2 or TRBV6-3 and TRBJ2-2; D is perhaps TRBD2 (6 bases). Per germline, CDR1 MNHEY and CDR2 SVGEGT. The CDR3 is 17 amino acids. The V end lost 4 bases, the J end lost 4 bases, and 19 bases lay between the germline ends. CDR3 region: CASSFPARGRGTGELFF. CDR3 DNA: TGTGCCAGCAGTTTTCCCGCGCGGGGCCGGGGCACCGGGGAGCTGTTTTTT.

The J gene is TRBJ2-5, the V gene TRBV5-1; the D gene is possibly TRBD2 (5 bases). The CDR3 has 16 residues. Germline CDR1 is SGHRS and CDR2 is YFSETQ. Deletions cut 1 base from V and 1 base from J, with 14 bases between. The CDR3 protein is CASSLYGGPPQETQYF. The CDR3, as DNA: TGCGCCAGCAGCTTGTATGGCGGGCCTCCCCAAGAGACCCAGTACTTC. The entire variable domain, with the rest obtained from reference TRBV5-1 and TRBJ2-5, is as follows: KAGVTQTPRYLIKTRGQQVTLSCSPISGHRSVSWYQQTPGQGLQFLFEYFSETQRNKGNFPGRFSGRQFSNSRSEMNVSTLELGDSALYLCASSLYGGPPQETQYFGPGTRLLVL.

This clonotype was counted between two and nine times. The chain links TRBV7-9 to TRBJ1-1; the D is unclear. Trimming removed 6 bases from V and 1 base from J, with 9 bases in between. The CDR3 is 13 amino acids. In germline, CDR1 is SEHNR, CDR2 FQNEAQ (reference sequence). The CDR3 sequence is CASRGPPNTEAFF. For the CDR3, the DNA is TGTGCCAGCAGGGGCCCGCCGAACACTGAAGCTTTCTTT.

The rearrangement joins TRBV4-1 to TRBJ2-7; 15 nucleotides align to TRBD2. This CDR3 has 15 residues. J lost 4 bases, V lost 4 bases, and 2 bases had no gene match. CDR1 and CDR2 (germline): MGHRA, YSYEKL. In DNA form, the CDR3 reads TGCGCCAGCAGCCGCGGACTAGCGGGGGGGTACGAGCAGTACTTC. As protein: CASSRGLAGGYEQYF.

This clonotype was seen more than once but under ten times. The gene calls are TRBV6-2 or TRBV6-3 and TRBJ2-1; D remains unclear. The CDR3 sequence is 12 residues long. Trimming left V 2 bases short and J 7 bases short, with 6 bases between. Germline assignment: CDR1 MNHEY and CDR2 SVGEGT. The CDR3 DNA reads TGTGCCAGCAGTTACCCTATAAATGAGCAGTTCTTC. This translates into CASSYPINEQFF.

This clonotype has a count of ten or more. The CDR3 sequence is CASSSRTVLNTEAFF. The CDR3 DNA reads as TGTGCCAGCAGCTCACGGACAGTCCTGAACACTGAAGCTTTCTTT. The chain has TRBV5-4 and TRBJ1-1; tentative D call: TRBD1 (6 bases). The CDR3 loop spans 15 amino acids. In germline, CDR1 is SGHNT, CDR2 YYREEE (reference sequence). The V and J ends lost 3 bases and 0 bases respectively, with 12 bases between them. The full variable domain, in which reference TRBV5-4 and TRBJ1-1 provide the parts outside the CDR3, is ETGVTQSPTHLIKTRGQQVTLRCSSQSGHNTVSWYQQALGQGPQFIFQYYREEENGRGNFPPRFSGLQFPNYSSELNVNALELDDSALYLCASSSRTVLNTEAFFGQGTRLTVV.

The chain uses TRBV19 and TRBJ2-1, with D maybe TRBD2 (5 bases). CDR1 and CDR2 (germline): LNHDA, SQIVND (reference sequence). Trimming took off 0 bases at V and 9 bases at J, with 18 bases between the two ends. This CDR3 is 16 amino acids long. In DNA form, the CDR3 reads TGTGCCAGTAGTATAGACCTTCAGACTATCCTCGGTGAGCAGTTCTTC. Residues: CASSIDLQTILGEQFF.

This clonotype was detected many times. The chain employs TRBV24-1 and TRBJ2-1; TRBD2 matches at 10 bases. The length of the CDR3 is 16 residues. Germline loops: CDR1 KGHDR, CDR2 SFDVKD. J lost 5 bases, V lost 3 bases, and 6 bases had no gene match. Written as DNA, the CDR3 is TGTGCCACCAGTGATCTCCAGCGGGGGGGCCACAATGAGCAGTTCTTC. This codes for CATSDLQRGGHNEQFF.

This clonotype was counted ten times or more. The chain is built from TRBV4-2 and TRBJ1-3; D unresolved. V was pared by 0 bases and J by 3 bases, with 12 bases between. Germline V lookup: CDR1 LGHNA, CDR2 YNFKEQ. The CDR3 length is 16 residues. This chain's CDR3 is CASSQESAAYGNTIYF. The CDR3, as DNA: TGTGCCAGCAGCCAAGAAAGCGCGGCTTATGGAAACACCATATATTTT.

Many counts were recorded for this clonotype. The chain is built from TRBV7-6 and TRBJ1-1, with no clear D. CDR1 and CDR2 from the germline V gene are SGHVS and FNYEAQ. Trimming removed 4 bases at V and 3 bases at J, with 12 bases between. The CDR3 is made up of 14 amino acids. CDR3 sequence (DNA): TGTGCCAGCAGCTCCCTCCTAACGGACACTGAAGCTTTCTTT. Protein: CASSSLLTDTEAFF.

The chain couples TRBV3-1 to TRBJ2-7, with D perhaps matching TRBD2 (5 bases). The V gene lost 1 base and the J gene lost 0 bases, with 10 bases spanning the gap. The length of the CDR3 is 15 residues. The germline V gene encodes CDR1 LGHDT and CDR2 YNNKEL (reference sequence). The CDR3 here is CASSQVPGLSYEQYF. The CDR3 DNA follows: TGTGCCAGCAGCCAAGTTCCCGGACTCTCCTACGAGCAGTACTTC.

This clonotype was counted ten times or more. The rearrangement joins TRBV6-1 to TRBJ2-1; D remains ambiguous. Looked up from germline, CDR1 is MNHNS and CDR2 is SASEGT. The CDR3 length is 14 residues. With 1 base removed from V and 10 bases from J, the gap between germline ends came to 14 bases. The CDR3 DNA reads TGTGCCAGCAGTGAAGTAGTTAGTTCCACCGAGCAGTTCTTC. Translated: CASSEVVSSTEQFF.

In its sample, this clonotype was seen many times. The chain links TRBV7-9 to TRBJ2-7, with TRBD1 matching over 7 bases. The CDR3 consists of 12 residues. Germline CDR1 is SEHNR and CDR2 is FQNEAQ (reference sequence). Germline trimming cut 5 bases from V and 5 bases from J; bases unmatched to any gene: 3. CDR3 protein: CASSHTGDEQYF. The CDR3 bases are TGTGCCAGCAGCCATACAGGGGACGAGCAGTACTTC.

The chain uses TRBV20-1 and TRBJ1-1; 9 bases align to TRBD1. The CDR3 spans 13 residues. J lost 5 bases, V lost 5 bases, and 6 bases had no gene match. CDR1 is DFQATT, CDR2 SNEGSKA, per germline (reference sequence). CDR3 region: CSAFRDRETEAFF. The DNA of the CDR3 is TGCAGTGCTTTCCGGGACAGGGAGACTGAAGCTTTCTTT.

This clonotype was counted a few times. The chain carries TRBV6-1 and TRBJ1-1, with 7 bases identical to TRBD1. Germline V gene data show CDR1 as MNHNS and CDR2 as SASEGT. The V and J ends lost 3 bases and 3 bases, in that order; junction bases with no gene match: 7. This CDR3 comprises 15 residues. CDR3 sequence (DNA): TGTGCCAGCAGTGACAGGGGGAGCCAGGACACTGAAGCTTTCTTT. It is translated as CASSDRGSQDTEAFF.